This TCR beta chain was documented in a study of blood T cells in healthy people across ages. This clonotype was seen ten or more times. Its specificity is not known. The ends were cut back, 1 base at V and 4 bases at J, with 14 bases in the middle. From germline, CDR1 is SGDLS and CDR2 YYNGEE. CDR3 size: 15 residues. Together with a sample-barcoded 5' primer, a J-beta primer mix was included in a second PCR lasting roughly 6 to 12 cycles. Every molecule of cDNA carried a tag from a template-switch adaptor with 12 random nucleotides. TCRdb passed the 5' RACE reads through MiXCR, listing each CDR3 protein once. Altogether some 640,000 distinct CDR3 sequences are present, around 31% being singletons, with the ten largest covering approximately 15%. The study, taken as a whole, reports: Diversity of TCR beta per million T cells declined in a roughly linear way with age.

The sequence derives from a woman of 80 years or more in good health. The gene calls are TRBV9 and TRBJ1-2; D is possibly TRBD1 (5 bases). Sequenced: blood. CDR3 DNA: TGTGCCAGCAGCGTATCTTCCGCAGGGACCTATGGCTACACCTTC. Its translation: CASSVSSAGTYGYTF.